A single sample is the source of the 25 T cell receptor beta chains below, sequenced in a study of brain T cells in children with intractable seizures. The repertoire was sequenced with immunoSEQ multiplex PCR; TCRdb's copy has only in-frame clones and lacks some. The profile shows around 340,000 clones, about 93% of them singletons. The time point was: blood from clinic visit 5 months post-surgery; TSC patient then seizure free. The sequencing used peripheral blood, collected more than 4 months after surgery. The receptors were gathered from a boy less than two years old with tuberous sclerosis and intractable seizures.

This clone appeared once. V and J are TRBV10-3 and TRBJ1-1; a weak D match, TRBD1 (6 bases). CDR1 ENHRY and CDR2 SYGVKD come from the germline V gene. V lost 2 bases, J lost 5 bases, and 12 bases lay in between. CDR3 length: 14 residues. This CDR3 reads CAISEGTSGTEAFF. The CDR3 nucleotides read TGTGCCATCAGTGAGGGGACATCGGGGACTGAAGCTTTCTTT.

The chain carries TRBV11-2 and TRBJ2-2; no clear D. The germline gives CDR1 SGHAT, CDR2 FQNNGV. V shed 2 bases and J shed 5 bases, with 15 bases lying between them. CDR3 length: 16 residues. The CDR3 coding sequence is TGTGCCAGCAGCTTACTGCCAGAAAGGCCTACCGGGGAGCTGTTTTTT. It is translated as CASSLLPERPTGELFF. The full variable domain, completed using reference TRBV11-2 and TRBJ2-2, is EAGVAQSPRYKIIEKRQSVAFWCNPISGHATLYWYQQILGQGPKLLIQFQNNGVVDDSQLPKDRFSAERLKGVDSTLKIQPAKLEDSAVYLCASSLLPERPTGELFFGEGSRLTVL.

V gene TRBV7-9 combines with J gene TRBJ2-1, with 8 bases lining up with TRBD1. V shed 5 bases and J 5 bases; nucleotides not matched to a gene: 14. CDR1 and CDR2 (germline): SEHNR, FQNEAQ (reference sequence). The CDR3 runs 17 residues. CDR3 sequence (DNA): TGTGCCAGCAGCCCGAGGACGACAGGGGATAAGAACAATGAGCAGTTCTTC. Translation gives CASSPRTTGDKNNEQFF.

The J gene is TRBJ1-2, the V gene TRBV5-1, with D unresolved. Trimming cost V 2 bases and J 8 bases, with 4 bases left between them. The CDR3 covers 10 residues. Germline-derived CDR1 and CDR2 are SGHRS and YFSETQ. The CDR3 DNA follows: TGCGCCAGCAGCTTCGACGGCTACACCTTC. Translated: CASSFDGYTF.

The chain links TRBV5-1 to TRBJ1-6; no firm D call. This CDR3 spans 13 amino acids. V lost 4 bases to trimming and J lost 9 bases, with 11 bases between them. CDR1 and CDR2 from the germline V gene are SGHRS and YFSETQ. The CDR3 coding sequence is TGCGCCAGCAGCCAAGCGCCCGGTTCACCCCTCCACTTT. This sequence encodes CASSQAPGSPLHF.

V usage is TRBV3-1 (or the pseudogene TRBV3-2) and J usage is TRBJ1-5; 7 bases fit TRBD1. Germline V lookup: CDR1 LGHDT, CDR2 YNNKEL (reference sequence). V was pared by 0 bases and J by 9 bases, with 11 bases of the junction left unmatched. The CDR3 has 16 amino acids. The CDR3 sequence: CASSQDGGTASRPQHF. The CDR3 DNA follows: TGTGCCAGCAGCCAAGATGGGGGGACAGCCTCTCGGCCCCAGCATTTT.

The table lists this clone with a count of one. The chain links TRBV5-1 to TRBJ2-2; 7 positions match TRBD1. CDR1 SGHRS and CDR2 YFSETQ come from the germline V gene. Trimming took 0 bases from V and 6 from J; bases not matched to a gene: 2. The CDR3 loop spans 14 amino acids. Written as DNA, the CDR3 is TGCGCCAGCAGCTTGGTGCAGGGGGCCGGGGAGCTGTTTTTT. Encoded protein: CASSLVQGAGELFF.

The J gene is TRBJ1-2, the V gene TRBV5-1; D is unresolved. CDR1 is SGHRS and CDR2 is YFSETQ in the germline V gene. CDR3 size: 17 residues. The V end was cut by 4 bases, the J end by 7 bases, with 26 bases between. The DNA of the CDR3 is TGCGCCAGCAGCCCCGCCGGTTTCGCGGAGCTAGGAGGTGGCTACACCTTC. Translating it yields CASSPAGFAELGGGYTF.

The chain has TRBV7-8 and TRBJ1-5; D remains ambiguous. Germline CDR1 SGHVS, CDR2 FQNEAQ. The CDR3 extends over 14 amino acids. Between the trimmed V and J ends, which lost 4 bases and 2 bases, there was a span of 9 bases. CDR3 coding DNA: TGTGCCAGCAGCTCCCAGAGTCGCAATCAGCCCCAGCATTTT. Translated, it gives CASSSQSRNQPQHF.

The rearrangement joins TRBV2 to TRBJ1-3, with D possibly TRBD1 on 5 matching bases. The CDR3 runs to 16 residues. Per the germline V gene, CDR1 is SNHLY and CDR2 is FYNNEI. Trimming took off 2 bases at V and 1 base at J, with 12 bases between the two ends. This chain's CDR3 is CASSEQGRVSGNTIYF. The CDR3 coding sequence is TGTGCCAGCAGTGAACAGGGAAGAGTTTCTGGAAACACCATATATTTT.

As concerns this clone: Other DNA sequences in this specimen translate into the identical CDR3. The V gene is TRBV11-3, the J gene TRBJ2-3, with D perhaps matching TRBD2 (7 bases). The CDR3 is 14 amino acids. Trimming took 3 bases from V and 3 from J, leaving 10 bases between them. Germline V gene sequence: CDR1 SGHNT, CDR2 YENEEA. The CDR3 protein is CASSFRGGTDTQYF. In nucleotides, the CDR3 is TGTGCCAGCAGCTTCAGGGGAGGGACAGATACGCAGTATTTT.

This rearrangement joins TRBV19 to TRBJ1-1, with unresolved D. The CDR3 is made up of 15 amino acids. Germline values: CDR1 LNHDA, CDR2 SQIVND (reference sequence). With 3 bases removed from V and 1 base from J, the gap between germline ends came to 12 bases. The CDR3 region is CASSIGWGGNTEAFF. CDR3 in DNA: TGTGCCAGTAGTATCGGGTGGGGTGGGAACACTGAAGCTTTCTTT.

The chain uses TRBV5-6 and TRBJ1-1; tentative D call: TRBD1 (5 bases). Trimming cost V 5 bases and J 4 bases, with 15 bases left between them. CDR1 is SGHDT and CDR2 is YYEEEE in the germline V gene. CDR3 length: 14 residues. Here the CDR3 reads CASSYGGSTTEAFF. The CDR3 DNA reads as TGTGCCAGCAGTTACGGGGGGAGTACCACTGAAGCTTTCTTT.

The V and J genes are TRBV6-1 and TRBJ2-7, with D perhaps matching TRBD1 (5 bases). V was trimmed by 2 bases and J by 1 base, leaving 9 bases between them. CDR3 length: 14 residues. The germline V gene encodes CDR1 MNHNS and CDR2 SASEGT. The CDR3 here is CASSEQGQSYEQYF. The DNA for the CDR3 is TGTGCCAGCAGTGAACAAGGACAATCCTACGAGCAGTACTTC.

J is TRBJ1-2 and V is TRBV4-2; a possible D gene is TRBD1 (6 bases). Trimming took off 8 bases at V and 0 bases at J, with 10 bases between the two ends. Germline CDR1 reads LGHNA; CDR2 reads YNFKEQ. The CDR3 loop spans 13 amino acids. The CDR3: CASQDRTNYGYTF. CDR3 bases: TGTGCCAGCCAGGACAGAACTAACTATGGCTACACCTTC.

This sequence joins TRBV24-1 and TRBJ2-3; the match to TRBD2 covers 7 bases. The CDR3 extends over 15 amino acids. With 3 bases clipped from V and 0 bases from J, the junction kept 2 bases outside the gene matches. The germline V gene has CDR1 KGHDR and CDR2 SFDVKD. DNA of the CDR3: TGTGCCACCAGTGATAGCGGGGATAGCACAGATACGCAGTATTTT. Translated, it gives CATSDSGDSTDTQYF.

The chain couples TRBV6-9 to TRBJ1-4, with D unclear. With 8 bases removed from V and 0 bases from J, the gap between germline ends came to 19 bases. CDR3 length: 17 residues. Germline V lookup: CDR1 MNHGY, CDR2 SVAAGI. CDR3 residues: CASAERVGGTTNEKLFF. CDR3 in DNA: TGTGCCAGCGCGGAGCGGGTAGGCGGGACAACTAATGAAAAACTGTTTTTT.

This clone was detected only once. The rearrangement joins TRBV4-1 to TRBJ2-7; TRBD1 is a possible D gene (5 bases). Trimming left V 2 bases short and J 0 bases short, with 11 bases between. The germline gives CDR1 MGHRA, CDR2 YSYEKL. The length of the CDR3 is 15 residues. CDR3 in DNA: TGCGCCAGCAGCCAAACTACAGGTGCCTCCTACGAGCAGTACTTC. Amino acid sequence: CASSQTTGASYEQYF.

Only one count was recorded for this clone. The chain links TRBV19 to TRBJ2-7; the D call may be TRBD1 or TRBD2 (5 bases each). Per the germline V gene, CDR1 is LNHDA and CDR2 is SQIVND (reference sequence). This CDR3 comprises 15 residues. The germline V and J ends were trimmed by 6 bases and 6 bases, with 21 bases remaining between them. Here the CDR3 reads CASSPGWGRMSEQYF. The CDR3, as DNA: TGTGCCAGTAGCCCGGGTTGGGGACGGATGAGCGAGCAGTACTTC.

This clone was seen just once. The genes are TRBV11-3 and TRBJ2-3; perhaps D is TRBD1 or TRBD2 (5 bases each). Germline CDR1 reads SGHNT; CDR2 reads YENEEA. There are 15 residues in the CDR3. V was shortened by 2 bases and J by 6 bases, with 15 bases between the two germline ends. The CDR3 loop reads CASSLSGLARDTQYF. Written as DNA, the CDR3 is TGTGCCAGCAGCTTATCGGGGCTAGCCCGGGATACGCAGTATTTT.

The chain has TRBV13 and TRBJ1-5; unclear D gene. The V gene's germline CDR1 is PRHDT and CDR2 FYEKMQ (reference sequence). Trimming stripped 5 bases from V and 7 bases from J, with 9 bases between. The CDR3 has 12 residues. In DNA, the CDR3 is TGTGCCAGCAGCCTCCGGGGACAGCCCCAGCATTTT. Its translation is CASSLRGQPQHF.

The V and J genes are TRBV7-8 and TRBJ2-1; a possible D gene is TRBD1 (5 bases). V was trimmed by 5 bases and J by 0 bases, leaving 14 bases between them. Per germline, CDR1 SGHVS and CDR2 FQNEAQ. The CDR3 has 16 amino acids. The CDR3 sequence: CASSPQGRYSYNEQFF. The DNA for the CDR3 is TGTGCCAGCAGCCCCCAGGGCCGATACTCCTACAATGAGCAGTTCTTC.

The chain couples TRBV7-3 to TRBJ2-7, with D perhaps matching TRBD2 (7 bases). Germline CDR1 reads SGHTA; CDR2 reads FQGTGA. V lost 2 bases, J lost 2 bases, and 13 bases lay in between. This CDR3 spans 15 amino acids. The CDR3, as DNA: TGTGCCAGCAGCTTAGGGGGGGCGCCGCCCTACGAGCAGTACTTC. It codes for CASSLGGAPPYEQYF.

The gene calls are TRBV7-2 and TRBJ2-3; TRBD2 matches 8 bases. This CDR3 is built from 16 residues. With 0 bases clipped from V and 4 bases from J, the junction kept 6 bases outside the gene matches. Germline CDR1 is SGHTA and CDR2 is FQGNSA. CDR3 coding DNA: TGTGCCAGCAGCTTAGCGGGACTAGTTAGGTCAGATACGCAGTATTTT. Translated: CASSLAGLVRSDTQYF.

This clone has just one count. This chain links TRBV30 with TRBJ2-1, with 8 bases identical to TRBD2. The CDR3 covers 15 residues. J lost 2 bases, V lost 5 bases, and 8 bases had no gene match. CDR1 is GTSNPN and CDR2 is SVGIG in the germline V gene (reference sequence). CDR3 nucleotides: TGTGCCTGGGGTAGCGGGATGCGGCCCTACAATGAGCAGTTCTTC. Encoded protein: CAWGSGMRPYNEQFF.